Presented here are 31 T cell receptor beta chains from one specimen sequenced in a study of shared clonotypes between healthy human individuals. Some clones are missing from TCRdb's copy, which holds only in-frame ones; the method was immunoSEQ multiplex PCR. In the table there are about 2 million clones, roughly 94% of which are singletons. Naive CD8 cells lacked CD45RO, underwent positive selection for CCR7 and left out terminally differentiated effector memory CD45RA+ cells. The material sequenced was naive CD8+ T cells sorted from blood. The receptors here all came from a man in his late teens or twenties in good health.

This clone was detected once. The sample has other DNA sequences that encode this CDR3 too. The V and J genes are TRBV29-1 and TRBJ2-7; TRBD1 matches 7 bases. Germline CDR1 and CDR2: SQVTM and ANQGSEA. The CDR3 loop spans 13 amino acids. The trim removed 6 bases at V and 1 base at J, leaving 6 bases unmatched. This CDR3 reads CSVETGTSYEQYF. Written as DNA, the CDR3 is TGCAGCGTAGAGACAGGGACGTCCTACGAGCAGTACTTC.

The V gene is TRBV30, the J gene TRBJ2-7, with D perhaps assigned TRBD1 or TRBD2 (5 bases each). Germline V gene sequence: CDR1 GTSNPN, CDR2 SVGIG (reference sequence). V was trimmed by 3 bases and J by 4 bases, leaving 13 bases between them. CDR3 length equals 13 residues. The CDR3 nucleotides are TGTGCCTGGAGGTCCCGGGACCGATACGAGCAGTACTTC. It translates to CAWRSRDRYEQYF.

The DNA for the CDR3 is TGTGCCATCAGTGACCAGGGGAGAGGGAACACCATATATTTT. This gives the protein CAISDQGRGNTIYF. The chain is built from TRBV10-3 and TRBJ1-3, with D possibly matching TRBD1 (6 bases). Germline CDR1 and CDR2: ENHRY and SYGVKD. V lost 3 bases and J 7 bases, leaving 13 bases between the germline ends. The CDR3 extends over 14 amino acids.

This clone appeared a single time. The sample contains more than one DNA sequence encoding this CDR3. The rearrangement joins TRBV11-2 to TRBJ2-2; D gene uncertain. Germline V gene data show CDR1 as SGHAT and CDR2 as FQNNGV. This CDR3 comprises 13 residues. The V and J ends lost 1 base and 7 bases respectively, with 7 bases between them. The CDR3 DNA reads TGTGCCAGCAGCTTAGTTTTGGGCGGGGAGCTGTTTTTT. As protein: CASSLVLGGELFF. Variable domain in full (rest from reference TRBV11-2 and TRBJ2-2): EAGVAQSPRYKIIEKRQSVAFWCNPISGHATLYWYQQILGQGPKLLIQFQNNGVVDDSQLPKDRFSAERLKGVDSTLKIQPAKLEDSAVYLCASSLVLGGELFFGEGSRLTVL.

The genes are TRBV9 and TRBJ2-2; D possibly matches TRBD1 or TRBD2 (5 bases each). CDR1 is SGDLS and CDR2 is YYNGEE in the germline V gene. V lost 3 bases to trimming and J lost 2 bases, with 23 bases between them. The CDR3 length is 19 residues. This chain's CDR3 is CASSDNINEGRANTGELFF. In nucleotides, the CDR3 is TGTGCCAGCAGCGACAACATAAACGAGGGCAGGGCAAACACCGGGGAGCTGTTTTTT.

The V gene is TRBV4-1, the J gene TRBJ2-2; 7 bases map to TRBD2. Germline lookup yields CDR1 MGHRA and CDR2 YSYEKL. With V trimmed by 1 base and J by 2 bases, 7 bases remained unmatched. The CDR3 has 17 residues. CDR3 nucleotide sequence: TGCGCCAGCAGCCAAGGGGGAGCGGGAAGTAACACCGGGGAGCTGTTTTTT. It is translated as CASSQGGAGSNTGELFF.

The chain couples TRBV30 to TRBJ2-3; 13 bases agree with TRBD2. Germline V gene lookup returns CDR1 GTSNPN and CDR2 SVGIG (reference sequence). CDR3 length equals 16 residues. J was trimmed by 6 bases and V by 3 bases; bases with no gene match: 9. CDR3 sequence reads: CAWRLITSGGDDTQYF. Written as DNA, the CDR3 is TGTGCCTGGAGGCTCATTACTAGCGGGGGGGATGATACGCAGTATTTT.

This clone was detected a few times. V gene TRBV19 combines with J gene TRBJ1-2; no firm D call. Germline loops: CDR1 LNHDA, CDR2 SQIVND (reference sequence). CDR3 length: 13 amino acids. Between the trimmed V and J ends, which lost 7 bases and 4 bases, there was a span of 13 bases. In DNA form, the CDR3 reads TGTGCCAGTACACCGGACCGATTCTATGGCTACACCTTC. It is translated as CASTPDRFYGYTF.

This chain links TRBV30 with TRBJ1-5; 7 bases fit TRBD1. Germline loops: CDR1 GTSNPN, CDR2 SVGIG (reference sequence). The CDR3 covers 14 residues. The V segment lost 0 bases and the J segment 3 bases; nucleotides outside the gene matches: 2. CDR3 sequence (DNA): TGTGCCTGGAGTGTAACAGGGGACAATCAGCCCCAGCATTTT. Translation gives CAWSVTGDNQPQHF.

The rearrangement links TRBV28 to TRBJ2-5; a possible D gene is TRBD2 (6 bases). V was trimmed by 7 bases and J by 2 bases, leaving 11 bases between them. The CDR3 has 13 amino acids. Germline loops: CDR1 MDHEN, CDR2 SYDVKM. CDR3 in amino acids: CASKTGGQETQYF. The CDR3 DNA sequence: TGTGCCAGCAAGACCGGGGGTCAAGAGACCCAGTACTTC. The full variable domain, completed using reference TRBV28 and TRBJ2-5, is DVKVTQSSRYLVKRTGEKVFLECVQDMDHENMFWYRQDPGLGLRLIYFSYDVKMKEKGDIPEGYSVSREKKERFSLILESASTNQTSMYLCASKTGGQETQYFGPGTRLLVL.

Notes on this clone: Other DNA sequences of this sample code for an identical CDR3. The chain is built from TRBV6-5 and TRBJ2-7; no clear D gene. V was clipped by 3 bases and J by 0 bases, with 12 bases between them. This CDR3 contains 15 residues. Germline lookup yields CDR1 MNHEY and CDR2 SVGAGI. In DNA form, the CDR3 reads TGTGCCAGCAGTTATTCCCCGGAAAGCTCCTACGAGCAGTACTTC. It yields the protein CASSYSPESSYEQYF.

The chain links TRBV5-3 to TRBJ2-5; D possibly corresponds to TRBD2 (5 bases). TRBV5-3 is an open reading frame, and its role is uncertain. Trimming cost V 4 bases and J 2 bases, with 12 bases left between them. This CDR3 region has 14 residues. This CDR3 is CARSGRRTQETQYF. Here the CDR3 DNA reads TGTGCCAGAAGCGGTAGGCGGACTCAAGAGACCCAGTACTTC.

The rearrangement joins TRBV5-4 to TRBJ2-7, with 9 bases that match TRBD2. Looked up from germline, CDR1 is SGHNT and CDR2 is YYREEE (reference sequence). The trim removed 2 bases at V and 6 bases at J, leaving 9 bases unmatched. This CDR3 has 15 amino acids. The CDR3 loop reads CASSFNGAGGLEQYF. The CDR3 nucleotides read TGTGCCAGCAGCTTTAATGGCGCGGGAGGGCTCGAGCAGTACTTC.

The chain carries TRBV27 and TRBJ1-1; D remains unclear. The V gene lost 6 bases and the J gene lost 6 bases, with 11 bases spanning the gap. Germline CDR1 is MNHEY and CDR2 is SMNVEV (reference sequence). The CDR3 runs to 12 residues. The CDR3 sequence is CASSSRFAEAFF. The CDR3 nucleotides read TGTGCCAGCAGCTCCCGGTTCGCTGAAGCTTTCTTT.

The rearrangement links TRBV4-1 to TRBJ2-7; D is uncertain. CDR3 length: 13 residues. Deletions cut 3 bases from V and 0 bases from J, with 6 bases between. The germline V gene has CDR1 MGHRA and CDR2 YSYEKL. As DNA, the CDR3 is TGCGCCAGCAGCCATGCCACCTCCTACGAGCAGTACTTC. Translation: CASSHATSYEQYF.

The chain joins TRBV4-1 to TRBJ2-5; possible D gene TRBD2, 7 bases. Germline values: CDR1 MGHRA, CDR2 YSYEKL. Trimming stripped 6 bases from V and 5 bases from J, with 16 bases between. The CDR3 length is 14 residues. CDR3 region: CASSRGGAYETQYF. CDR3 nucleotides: TGCGCCAGCAGTAGGGGGGGGGCCTACGAGACCCAGTACTTC.

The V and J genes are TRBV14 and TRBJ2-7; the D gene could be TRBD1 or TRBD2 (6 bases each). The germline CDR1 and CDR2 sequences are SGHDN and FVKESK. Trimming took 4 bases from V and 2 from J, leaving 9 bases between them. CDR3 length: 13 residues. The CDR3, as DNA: TGTGCCAGCAGCCTTAGGGGGGCCTACGAGCAGTACTTC. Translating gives CASSLRGAYEQYF.

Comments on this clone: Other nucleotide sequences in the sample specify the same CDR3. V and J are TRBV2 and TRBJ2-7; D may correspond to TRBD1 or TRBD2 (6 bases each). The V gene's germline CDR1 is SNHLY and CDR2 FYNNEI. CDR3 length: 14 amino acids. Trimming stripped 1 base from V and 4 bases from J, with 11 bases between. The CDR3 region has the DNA TGTGCCAGCAGTGAAGGAACGGGGGCATACGAGCAGTACTTC. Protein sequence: CASSEGTGAYEQYF.

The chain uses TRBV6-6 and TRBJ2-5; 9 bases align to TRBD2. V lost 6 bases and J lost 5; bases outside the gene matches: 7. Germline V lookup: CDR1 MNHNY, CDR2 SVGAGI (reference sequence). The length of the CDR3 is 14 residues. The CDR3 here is CASSLAGVVETQYF. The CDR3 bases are TGTGCCAGCAGCTTAGCGGGAGTGGTCGAGACCCAGTACTTC.

The CDR3 DNA follows: TGTGCCAGCAGTTCCGGACTAGCGGGTATTTACCACGAGCAGTACTTC. Residues: CASSSGLAGIYHEQYF. The genes are TRBV28 and TRBJ2-7; 11 nucleotides match TRBD2. V lost 4 bases, J lost 5 bases, and 10 bases stayed unmatched. The CDR3 is 16 amino acids. Germline V CDR1 and CDR2: MDHEN, SYDVKM.

Here the CDR3 DNA reads TGCAGCGTCACGACAGGGGAGGTAGTCTCCTACGAGCAGTACTTC. Its protein is CSVTTGEVVSYEQYF. The V call is TRBV29-1, the J call TRBJ2-7; 8 bases agree with TRBD1. CDR1 SQVTM and CDR2 ANQGSEA come from the germline V gene. This CDR3 contains 15 residues. V dropped 6 bases and J dropped 0; count of bases not matched to a gene: 10.

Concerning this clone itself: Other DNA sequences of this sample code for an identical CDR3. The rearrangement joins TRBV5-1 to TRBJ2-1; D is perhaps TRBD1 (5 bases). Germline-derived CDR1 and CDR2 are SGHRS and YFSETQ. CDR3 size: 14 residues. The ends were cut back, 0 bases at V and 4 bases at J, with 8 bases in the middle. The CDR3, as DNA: TGCGCCAGCAGCTTGGCAAGGGGATACAATGAGCAGTTCTTC. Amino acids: CASSLARGYNEQFF.

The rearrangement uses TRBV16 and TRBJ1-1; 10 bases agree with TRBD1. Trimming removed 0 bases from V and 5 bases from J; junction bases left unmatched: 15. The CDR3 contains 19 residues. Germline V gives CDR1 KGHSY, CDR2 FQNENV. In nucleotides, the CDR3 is TGTGCCAGCAGCCAATCTCTCTTTGGGACAGGGGACCCGAGGACTGAAGCTTTCTTT. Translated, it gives CASSQSLFGTGDPRTEAFF.

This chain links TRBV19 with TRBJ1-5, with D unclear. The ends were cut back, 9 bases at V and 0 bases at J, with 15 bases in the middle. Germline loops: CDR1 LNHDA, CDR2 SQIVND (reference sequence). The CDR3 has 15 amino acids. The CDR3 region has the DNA TGTGCCAGCCGTGTTGATCTATATAGCAATCAGCCCCAGCATTTT. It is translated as CASRVDLYSNQPQHF.

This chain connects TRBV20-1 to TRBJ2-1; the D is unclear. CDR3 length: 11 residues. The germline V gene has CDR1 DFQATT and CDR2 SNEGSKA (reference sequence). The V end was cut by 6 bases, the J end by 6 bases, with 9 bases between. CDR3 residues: CSASGPNEQFF. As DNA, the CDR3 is TGCAGTGCCAGTGGGCCCAATGAGCAGTTCTTC.

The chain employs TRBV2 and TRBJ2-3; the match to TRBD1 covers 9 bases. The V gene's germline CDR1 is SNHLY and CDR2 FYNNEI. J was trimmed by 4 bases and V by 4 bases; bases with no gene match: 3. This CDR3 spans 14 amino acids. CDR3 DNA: TGTGCCAGCAGTGCGGGACAGGGAGCAGATACGCAGTATTTT. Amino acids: CASSAGQGADTQYF. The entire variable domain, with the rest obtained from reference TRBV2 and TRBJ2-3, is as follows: EPEVTQTPSHQVTQMGQEVILRCVPISNHLYFYWYRQILGQKVEFLVSFYNNEISEKSEIFDDQFSVERPDGSNFTLKIRSTKLEDSAMYFCASSAGQGADTQYFGPGTRLTVL.

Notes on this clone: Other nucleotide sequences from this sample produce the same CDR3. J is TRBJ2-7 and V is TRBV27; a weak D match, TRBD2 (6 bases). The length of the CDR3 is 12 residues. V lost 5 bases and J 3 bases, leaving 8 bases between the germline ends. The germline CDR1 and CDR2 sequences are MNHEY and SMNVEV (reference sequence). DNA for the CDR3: TGTGCCAGCAGTACCGGGAGCTACGAGCAGTACTTC. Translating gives CASSTGSYEQYF.

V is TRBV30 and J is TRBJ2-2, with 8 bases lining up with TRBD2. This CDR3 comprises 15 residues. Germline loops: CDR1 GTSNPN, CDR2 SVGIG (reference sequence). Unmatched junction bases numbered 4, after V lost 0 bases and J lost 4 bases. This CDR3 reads CAWSVGAGATGELFF. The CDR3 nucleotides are TGTGCCTGGAGTGTAGGAGCGGGGGCCACCGGGGAGCTGTTTTTT.

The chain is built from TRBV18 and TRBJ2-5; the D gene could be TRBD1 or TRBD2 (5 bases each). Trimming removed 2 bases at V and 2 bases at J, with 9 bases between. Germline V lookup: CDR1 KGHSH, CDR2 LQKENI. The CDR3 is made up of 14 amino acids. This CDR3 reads CASSPGDGQETQYF. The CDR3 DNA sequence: TGTGCCAGCTCACCAGGGGACGGACAAGAGACCCAGTACTTC.

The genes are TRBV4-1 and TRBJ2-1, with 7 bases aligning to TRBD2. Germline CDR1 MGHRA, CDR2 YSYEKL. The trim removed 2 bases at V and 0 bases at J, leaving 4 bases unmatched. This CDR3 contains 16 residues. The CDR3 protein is CASSQSRDYSYNEQFF. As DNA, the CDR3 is TGCGCCAGCAGCCAATCCCGGGACTACTCCTACAATGAGCAGTTCTTC.

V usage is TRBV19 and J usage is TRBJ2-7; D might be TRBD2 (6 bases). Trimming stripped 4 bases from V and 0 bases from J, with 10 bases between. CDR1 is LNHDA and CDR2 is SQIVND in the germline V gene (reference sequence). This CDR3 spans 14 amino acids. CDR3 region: CASSSGVSSYEQYF. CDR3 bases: TGTGCCAGTAGTAGCGGGGTTAGCTCCTACGAGCAGTACTTC.